Listed below are T cell receptor beta chains from one sample, sequenced in a study of blood T cell repertoires in COVID-19. Clones were read by immunoSEQ multiplex PCR, and TCRdb kept only the in-frame ones, dropping some. The top ten clones hold more than 7% of a sample with some 200,000 clones, more than 75% of them seen once. Sequencing input: PBMCs or T cells enriched from blood (not recorded which). The receptor source for this set is a man between 25 and 39 years old in a cohort exposed to, infected with or recovered from COVID-19 (not recorded which). Both conserved end residues are trimmed from each CDR3. A D gene is named only where the DNA matches it firmly.

CDR3 protein | V gene | D gene | J gene
SVLEDHEQY | TRBV29-1 | NA | TRBJ2-7
ASSQDPSASGLLYEQY | TRBV4-1 | NA | TRBJ2-7
ASSPHTGGQETQY | TRBV4-1 | NA | TRBJ2-5
ASSIYHDSVYEQY | TRBV19 | NA | TRBJ2-7
ASSFMSNTEAF | TRBV27 | NA | TRBJ1-1
ASRSVAGTGWYGYT | TRBV28 | TRBD1 | TRBJ1-2
ASSYSQGYNSEAF | TRBV6-5 | TRBD1 | TRBJ1-1
ASSARLLSPLH | TRBV4-1 | NA | TRBJ1-6
ASRRTNPLGAAGNTIY | TRBV28 | NA | TRBJ1-3
ASSPGASREQY | TRBV9 | NA | TRBJ2-7
ASSVEDREAF | TRBV9 | TRBD1 | TRBJ1-1
ASSPDRRYEQY | TRBV12-3/TRBV12-4 | TRBD1 | TRBJ2-7
ASRRTGTGVYEQY | TRBV27 | TRBD1 | TRBJ2-7
ASSVTWTGRGNEQF | TRBV9 | NA | TRBJ2-1
ASSRQRTSNQPQH | TRBV6-5 | NA | TRBJ1-5